A selection of T cell receptor beta chains follows, all from one sample in a study of blood T cell repertoires in COVID-19. Using immunoSEQ multiplex PCR, the repertoire was profiled, and TCRdb retains in-frame clones only, with some absent. The sample yields about 260,000 clones, around 92% seen once. Sequencing input: peripheral blood. The receptors shown here come from a person aged 18-35 years with COVID-19, enrolled during active disease. Both conserved end residues are part of each CDR3. A D gene is named only where the DNA matches it firmly. Only some rows state a clone size, as once, few, many or a class for expanded clones.

length	D	V	size	J	CDR3	DNA
14	TRBD1	TRBV9	NA	TRBJ1-2	CASSGGQESYGYTF	TGTGCCAGCAGCGGGGGACAGGAGTCTTATGGCTACACCTTC
14	TRBD1	TRBV4-1	NA	TRBJ1-2	CASSQGDRAYGYTF	TGCGCCAGCAGCCAAGGGGACAGGGCCTATGGCTACACCTTC
15	TRBD1	TRBV5-6	once	TRBJ2-7	CASSLGDRGSYEQYF	TGTGCCAGCAGCTTGGGGGACAGGGGTTCCTACGAGCAGTACTTC
12	TRBD1	TRBV29-1	NA	TRBJ2-5	CSVGGQGGDQYF	TGCAGCGTTGGTGGACAGGGTGGAGACCAGTACTTC
15	TRBD1	TRBV6-5	NA	TRBJ1-6	CASSKRTGPNSPLHF	TGTGCCAGCAGTAAGCGGACAGGCCCCAATTCACCCCTCCACTTT
13	NA	TRBV30	NA	TRBJ2-5	CAWSGASRETQYF	TGTGCCTGGAGTGGGGCCTCTCGCGAGACCCAGTACTTC
13	TRBD1	TRBV12-3/TRBV12-4	NA	TRBJ2-7	CASRDRALGEQYF	TGTGCCAGCAGAGACAGGGCACTAGGCGAGCAGTACTTC
15	TRBD1	TRBV2	few	TRBJ1-2	CASSEGSGTGVGYTF	TGTGCCAGCAGTGAAGGGTCCGGGACAGGGGTTGGCTACACCTTC
14	TRBD1	TRBV5-6	NA	TRBJ2-5	CASSKAGQGETQYF	TGTGCCAGCAGTAAAGCCGGACAGGGCGAGACCCAGTACTTC
14	TRBD1	TRBV27	NA	TRBJ1-6	CASSPGQGNSPLHF	TGTGCCAGCAGTCCCGGACAGGGGAATTCACCCCTCCACTTT
17	NA	TRBV5-8	NA	TRBJ2-5	CASSLGTGERYAGTQYF	TGTGCCAGCAGCTTGGGAACGGGAGAACGATACGCCGGGACCCAGTACTTC
13	NA	TRBV27	NA	TRBJ2-5	CASSLAGRETQYF	TGTGCCAGCAGTTTGGCGGGAAGAGAGACCCAGTACTTC
15	NA	TRBV6-5	NA	TRBJ2-7	CASRLLPTGAYEQYF	TGTGCCAGCAGACTACTACCCACAGGAGCCTACGAGCAGTACTTC
15	TRBD1	TRBV5-4	NA	TRBJ2-7	CASSGDRDRPYEQYF	TGTGCCAGCAGCGGAGACAGGGACCGACCCTACGAGCAGTACTTC
13	TRBD1	TRBV29-1	NA	TRBJ1-4	CSVGQGADEKLFF	TGCAGCGTCGGACAGGGGGCGGATGAAAAACTGTTTTTT
17	TRBD2	TRBV6-6	NA	TRBJ2-1	CASSRAGTSGPYNEQFF	TGTGCCAGCAGTCGGGCCGGGACTAGCGGACCTTACAATGAGCAGTTCTTC
13	NA	TRBV7-2	NA	TRBJ1-2	CASSRSGTTGYTF	TGTGCCAGCAGCCGTTCTGGGACAACTGGCTACACCTTC
12	NA	TRBV7-9	NA	TRBJ2-2	CASSRGSGELFF	TGTGCCAGCAGCCGGGGTTCCGGGGAGCTGTTTTTT
15	NA	TRBV23-1	NA	TRBJ1-2	CATYKSGGTNYGYTF	TGCGCCACCTATAAGTCCGGGGGGACTAACTATGGCTACACCTTC
14	NA	TRBV4-2	NA	TRBJ2-7	CASSHPGVGYEQYF	TGTGCCAGCAGCCACCCCGGAGTCGGGTACGAGCAGTACTTC
15	TRBD1	TRBV6-5	NA	TRBJ2-1	CASYNRDRGYNEQFF	TGTGCCAGCTACAACCGGGACAGGGGCTACAATGAGCAGTTCTTC
13	TRBD2	TRBV4-3	NA	TRBJ2-1	CASSQVAGAEQFF	TGCGCCAGCAGCCAAGTTGCGGGAGCTGAGCAGTTCTTC
10	NA	TRBV24-1	NA	TRBJ2-3	CATGEDTQYF	TGTGCCACCGGGGAGGATACGCAGTATTTT
13	NA	TRBV7-6	NA	TRBJ2-2	CASSPRVTGELFF	TGTGCCAGCAGCCCCAGGGTCACCGGGGAGCTGTTTTTT
14	TRBD1	TRBV5-4	NA	TRBJ1-6	CASRTTGDGSPLHF	TGTGCCAGCAGGACGACAGGGGACGGTTCACCCCTCCACTTT
14	NA	TRBV4-1	NA	TRBJ1-6	CASSRAGQNSPLHF	TGCGCCAGCAGCCGGGCGGGCCAAAATTCACCCCTCCACTTT
14	TRBD2	TRBV30	NA	TRBJ2-5	CAWSRGRDQETQYF	TGTGCCTGGAGCCGCGGGAGGGACCAAGAGACCCAGTACTTC
17	NA	TRBV10-3	NA	TRBJ1-4	CAISELPGIGTNEKLFF	TGTGCCATCAGTGAATTGCCAGGGATCGGCACTAATGAAAAACTGTTTTTT
14	NA	TRBV28	NA	TRBJ1-2	CASSPSRDNFGYTF	TGTGCCAGCAGTCCGTCCCGGGACAATTTTGGCTACACCTTC
15	TRBD2	TRBV6-5	NA	TRBJ2-3	CASSPRGVVTDTQYF	TGTGCCAGCAGTCCTCGGGGGGTCGTCACAGATACGCAGTATTTT
16	TRBD1	TRBV19	NA	TRBJ2-7	CASNGLTGQGTYEQYF	TGTGCCAGTAATGGACTCACGGGACAGGGAACCTACGAGCAGTACTTC
15	TRBD1	TRBV27	NA	TRBJ1-5	CASSLSTGGGQPQHF	TGTGCCAGCAGTTTATCGACAGGGGGCGGCCAGCCCCAGCATTTT
15	NA	TRBV11-1	NA	TRBJ1-4	CASSLEEGTNEKLFF	TGTGCCAGCAGCTTAGAGGAGGGTACTAATGAAAAACTGTTTTTT
16	TRBD1	TRBV7-9	NA	TRBJ2-3	CASSLDRQGALDTQYF	TGTGCCAGCAGCTTAGACCGACAGGGGGCTTTGGATACGCAGTATTTT
14	TRBD1	TRBV28	NA	TRBJ1-5	CASRRTGGNQPQHF	TGTGCCAGCAGACGCACAGGGGGCAATCAGCCCCAGCATTTT
14	NA	TRBV2	NA	TRBJ2-7	CASSSGPAPYEQYF	TGTGCCAGCAGTTCAGGCCCAGCCCCCTACGAGCAGTACTTC
14	NA	TRBV10-3	NA	TRBJ1-1	CAISETGMNTEAFF	TGTGCCATCAGTGAGACAGGGATGAACACTGAAGCTTTCTTT